Following are 9 T cell receptor beta chains from one sample sequenced in a study of siplizumab effects on memory and regulatory T cells. Measured with immunoSEQ multiplex PCR; TCRdb has only the in-frame clones, and not every one. Of approximately 68,000 clones listed, around 90% are singletons. Sequencing was carried out using CD8+ T cells sorted from blood. Source of these receptors: a human donor in good health.

V gene TRBV7-9 combines with J gene TRBJ2-7, with D unresolved. This CDR3 has 16 residues. Germline CDR1 and CDR2: SEHNR and FQNEAQ (reference sequence). V lost 4 bases and J lost 2, with 18 bases in between. CDR3: CASSSALVSRAYEQYF. Written as DNA, the CDR3 is TGTGCCAGCAGCTCAGCTCTAGTATCCCGAGCCTACGAGCAGTACTTC.

This chain joins TRBV10-2 and TRBJ2-1; TRBD2 matches 9 bases. V was clipped by 6 bases and J by 5 bases; unmatched bases: 14. The germline V gene encodes CDR1 WSHSY and CDR2 SAAADI. The CDR3 length is 17 residues. The CDR3 nucleotides read TGCGCCAGCAGGGGGTCGGCTAGCGGGATCGGGGACAATGAGCAGTTCTTC. It yields the protein CASRGSASGIGDNEQFF.

The genes are TRBV7-6 and TRBJ2-2; maybe TRBD1 (5 bases). This CDR3 comprises 14 residues. Germline CDR1 reads SGHVS; CDR2 reads FNYEAQ. The V and J ends lost 1 base and 6 bases respectively, with 9 bases between them. CDR3 amino acids: CASSLGGLPGELFF. The CDR3 DNA is TGTGCCAGCAGCTTAGGGGGCCTCCCCGGGGAGCTGTTTTTT.

This sequence joins TRBV7-6 and TRBJ2-3; D is possibly TRBD1 (6 bases). The CDR3 has 15 amino acids. Per the germline V gene, CDR1 is SGHVS and CDR2 is FNYEAQ. The V end was cut by 5 bases, the J end by 1 base, with 13 bases between. CDR3 in amino acids: CASSQTGSRTDTQYF. The CDR3 bases are TGTGCCAGCAGCCAGACAGGATCTCGCACAGATACGCAGTATTTT.

The chain employs TRBV19 and TRBJ2-7; D unclear. The CDR3 runs to 13 residues. V gave up 7 bases and J gave up 5 bases, with 15 bases separating them. Looked up from germline, CDR1 is LNHDA and CDR2 is SQIVND (reference sequence). The CDR3 protein is CASTSGNSDEQYF. CDR3 in DNA: TGTGCCAGTACCTCTGGGAACAGTGACGAGCAGTACTTC.

This clone was found a few times. Other DNA sequences in this specimen translate into the identical CDR3. The V gene is TRBV27, the J gene TRBJ1-5, with no clear D. Germline CDR1 is MNHEY and CDR2 is SMNVEV (reference sequence). This CDR3 is 13 amino acids long. The V and J ends lost 6 bases and 2 bases respectively, with 8 bases between them. CDR3 in DNA: TGTGCCAGCAGATTGTATGGCAATCAGCCCCAGCATTTT. This sequence encodes CASRLYGNQPQHF.

The CDR3 sequence is CASRELSGQETQYF. For the CDR3, the DNA is TGTGCCAGCAGAGAGCTTAGCGGCCAAGAGACCCAGTACTTC. The chain carries TRBV27 and TRBJ2-5; weak D call: TRBD2 (6 bases). The length of the CDR3 is 14 residues. Trimming shortened V by 6 bases and J by 1 base, and 12 bases separated the two germline ends. The germline V gene encodes CDR1 MNHEY and CDR2 SMNVEV (reference sequence).

The chain uses TRBV7-3 and TRBJ1-1, with a weak D call TRBD1 (5 bases). The CDR3 contains 15 residues. Germline V lookup: CDR1 SGHTA, CDR2 FQGTGA. V was clipped by 0 bases and J by 5 bases, with 13 bases between them. CDR3 residues: CASSLTGGAETEAFF. The DNA of the CDR3 is TGTGCCAGCAGCTTAACGGGAGGGGCCGAGACTGAAGCTTTCTTT.

Concerning this clone: This same CDR3 is encoded by further DNA sequences in the sample. The chain is built from TRBV5-6 and TRBJ2-1, with D hard to call. V lost 2 bases and J 4 bases, leaving 4 bases between the germline ends. Per germline, CDR1 SGHDT and CDR2 YYEEEE. CDR3 size: 12 residues. CDR3 bases: TGTGCCAGCAGCTTCGGATACAATGAGCAGTTCTTC. Encoded protein: CASSFGYNEQFF.